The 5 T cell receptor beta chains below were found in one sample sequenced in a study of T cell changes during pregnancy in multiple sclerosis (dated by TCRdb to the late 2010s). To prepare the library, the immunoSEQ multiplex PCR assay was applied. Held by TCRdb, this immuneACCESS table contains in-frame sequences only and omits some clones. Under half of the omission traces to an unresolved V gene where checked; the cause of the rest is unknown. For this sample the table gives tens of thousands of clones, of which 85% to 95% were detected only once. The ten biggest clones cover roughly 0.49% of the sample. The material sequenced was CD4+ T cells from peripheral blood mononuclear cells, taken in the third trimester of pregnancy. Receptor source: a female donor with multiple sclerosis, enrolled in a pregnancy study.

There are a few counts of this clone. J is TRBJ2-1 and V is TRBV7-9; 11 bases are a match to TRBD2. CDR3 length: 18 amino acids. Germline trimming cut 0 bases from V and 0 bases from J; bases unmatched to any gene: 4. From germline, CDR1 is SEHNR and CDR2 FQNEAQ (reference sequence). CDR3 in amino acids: CASSLAHTSGSSYNEQFF. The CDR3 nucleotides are TGTGCCAGCAGCTTAGCGCACACTAGCGGGAGCTCCTACAATGAGCAGTTCTTC.

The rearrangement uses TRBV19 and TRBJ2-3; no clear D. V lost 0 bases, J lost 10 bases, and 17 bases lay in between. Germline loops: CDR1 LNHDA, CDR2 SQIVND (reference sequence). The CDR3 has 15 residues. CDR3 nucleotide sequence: TGTGCCAGTAGTATAGATTGGCTAGACTCCGTCGCGCAGTATTTT. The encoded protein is CASSIDWLDSVAQYF.

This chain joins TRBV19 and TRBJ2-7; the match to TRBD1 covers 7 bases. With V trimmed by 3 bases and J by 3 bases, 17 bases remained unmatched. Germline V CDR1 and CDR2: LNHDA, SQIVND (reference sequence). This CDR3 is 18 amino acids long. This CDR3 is CASSMVGQTPRRGYEQYF. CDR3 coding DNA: TGTGCCAGTAGTATGGTGGGACAGACACCGAGACGTGGCTACGAGCAGTACTTC. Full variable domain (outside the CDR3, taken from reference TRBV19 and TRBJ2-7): DGGITQSPKYLFRKEGQNVTLSCEQNLNHDAMYWYRQDPGQGLRLIYYSQIVNDFQKGDIAEGYSVSREKKESFPLTVTSAQKNPTAFYLCASSMVGQTPRRGYEQYFGPGTRLTVT.

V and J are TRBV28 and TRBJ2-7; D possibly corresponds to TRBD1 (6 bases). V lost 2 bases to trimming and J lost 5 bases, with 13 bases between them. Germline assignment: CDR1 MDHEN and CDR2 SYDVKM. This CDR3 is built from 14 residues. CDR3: CASSLIAGAHEQYF. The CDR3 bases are TGTGCCAGCAGTTTAATCGCAGGGGCCCACGAGCAGTACTTC.

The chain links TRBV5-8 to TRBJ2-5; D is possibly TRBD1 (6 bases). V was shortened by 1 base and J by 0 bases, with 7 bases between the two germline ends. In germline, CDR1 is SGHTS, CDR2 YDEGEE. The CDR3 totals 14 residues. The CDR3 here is CASSLQGYQETQYF. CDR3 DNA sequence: TGTGCCAGCAGCTTGCAGGGGTACCAAGAGACCCAGTACTTC.